The present TCR beta chain was sequenced within a study of T cell responses to AZD1222 COVID-19 vaccine. Study observations and caveats: Only after the peak T cell response were repertoires sampled. Clonal diversity may have been underestimated in mostly white British donors.

V lost 5 bases, J lost 1 base, and 4 bases stayed unmatched. Per germline, CDR1 LNHNV and CDR2 YYDKDF (reference sequence). This CDR3 region has 14 residues. Second-dose groups at about 4 or about 12 weeks were pooled. On this clone: No antigen is known for it.

Clones were sequenced by immunoSEQ multiplex PCR, and TCRdb holds only the in-frame ones, with some missing. This table has about 130,000 clones, 80% to 95% appearing once. The starting material was peripheral blood, obtained 28 days after the second AZD1222 dose. This chain uses TRBV15 with TRBJ1-1; 7 positions match TRBD1. The sequence came from an adult who received the AZD1222 COVID-19 vaccine. This CDR3 is CATSVWTGNTEAFF. For the CDR3, the DNA is TGTGCCACCAGCGTCTGGACAGGGAACACTGAAGCTTTCTTT.